This TCR beta chain was sequenced for a study of Graves' ophthalmopathy and Graves' hyperthyroidism. Concerning this clonotype: The final CDR3 position lacks the conserved phenylalanine or tryptophan, pointing to a likely read error. Because the CDR3's place on the DNA is in doubt, the DNA is left out and the CDR3 is given as listed by TCRdb.

Amplification from RNA transcripts yielded the TCR beta CDR3 regions. First-round RT-PCR employed HTBI primers, with a second-round multiplex PCR after it. MiXCR, applied by TCRdb to the multiplex PCR reads, yields one record per CDR3 protein. The data show about 660,000 distinct CDR3 sequences, about two fifths seen once. CDR1 is SGHRS, CDR2 YFSETQ, per germline. A total of 8 residues make up the CDR3, ends included. The material sequenced was peripheral blood. The J gene is TRBJ2-5, the V gene TRBV5-1; TRBD1 is taken as the D call from the table, unchecked against the DNA. The TCR comes from an adult man with Graves' ophthalmopathy. The CDR3 loop is CASAGPGT.